This TCR beta chain was captured by sequencing in a study of neurological immune-mediated disorders. TCRdb redid the calling of the 5' RACE reads with MiXCR, one entry per CDR3 protein. The table lists roughly 59,000 distinct CDR3 sequences, more than 4.5% of them singletons, with around 6% in the top ten. This clonotype was detected many times. This CDR3 spans 14 amino acids. With 3 bases removed from V and 5 bases from J, the gap between germline ends came to 14 bases. Germline assignment: CDR1 SGHRS and CDR2 YFSETQ. The rearrangement joins TRBV5-1 to TRBJ1-1; D remains ambiguous. The sample consisted of PBMCs. The source of this sequence is a human donor with multiple sclerosis. The donor label of this sample is uncertain. The CDR3 DNA follows: TGCGCCAGCAGCTGGTTTGGATTAGGGACTGAAGCTTTCTTT. Amino acid sequence: CASSWFGLGTEAFF.